These T cell receptor beta chains were read from a single sample in a study of blood T cell repertoires in COVID-19. Sequenced by immunoSEQ multiplex PCR; TCRdb stores in-frame clones only, minus some. The sample carries about 220,000 clones, 65% to 85% recorded once. The specimen was PBMCs or T cells enriched from blood (not recorded which). Receptor source: a woman aged 60 to 75 who had recovered from COVID-19. CDR3s include the opening cysteine and the closing phenylalanine or tryptophan. Fields, in order: V gene, J gene, D gene, clone size, CDR3 protein, CDR3 DNA. D genes are given only for firm matches. Not every row has a clone size; where given, it reads once, few, many or a size class.

v_call: TRBV11-3; j_call: TRBJ1-1; d_call: NA; clone_size: NA; cdr3_aa: CASSPQTGSEAFF; cdr3_nt: TGTGCCAGCAGCCCCCAGACAGGATCGGAAGCTTTCTTT
v_call: TRBV27; j_call: TRBJ1-1; d_call: NA; clone_size: NA; cdr3_aa: CASSLPGAGNTEAFF; cdr3_nt: TGTGCCAGCAGTTTACCAGGGGCCGGTAACACTGAAGCTTTCTTT
v_call: TRBV10-3; j_call: TRBJ1-2; d_call: NA; clone_size: NA; cdr3_aa: CAAVTNYGYTF; cdr3_nt: TGTGCCGCTGTCACAAACTATGGCTACACCTTC
v_call: TRBV19; j_call: TRBJ2-6; d_call: NA; clone_size: NA; cdr3_aa: CASSTPGDRGPGANVLTF; cdr3_nt: TGTGCCAGTAGTACCCCGGGGGATCGGGGCCCTGGGGCCAACGTCCTGACTTTC
v_call: TRBV5-4; j_call: TRBJ1-3; d_call: TRBD1; clone_size: few; cdr3_aa: CASSQGANSGNTIYF; cdr3_nt: TGTGCCAGCAGCCAGGGGGCTAACTCTGGAAACACCATATATTTT
v_call: TRBV30; j_call: TRBJ1-1; d_call: TRBD1; clone_size: NA; cdr3_aa: CAWTRTGAVTEAFF; cdr3_nt: TGTGCCTGGACAAGAACAGGGGCGGTCACTGAAGCTTTCTTT
v_call: TRBV28; j_call: TRBJ2-3; d_call: TRBD2; clone_size: NA; cdr3_aa: CASSEIAGGGTDTQYF; cdr3_nt: TGTGCCAGCAGCGAGATAGCGGGAGGTGGCACAGATACGCAGTATTTT
v_call: TRBV7-2; j_call: TRBJ2-7; d_call: TRBD2; clone_size: NA; cdr3_aa: CASSLVEVGEGLGYEQYF; cdr3_nt: TGTGCCAGCAGCTTAGTCGAGGTCGGGGAGGGCCTCGGGTACGAGCAGTACTTC
v_call: TRBV29-1; j_call: TRBJ2-7; d_call: TRBD1; clone_size: once; cdr3_aa: CSANRDSGSYEQYF; cdr3_nt: TGCAGCGCTAACCGGGACAGCGGCTCCTACGAGCAGTACTTC
v_call: TRBV7-6; j_call: TRBJ2-7; d_call: TRBD2; clone_size: NA; cdr3_aa: CASSPDLADQDHEQYF; cdr3_nt: TGTGCCAGCAGCCCAGACCTAGCGGACCAAGACCACGAGCAGTACTTC
v_call: TRBV7-7; j_call: TRBJ2-3; d_call: NA; clone_size: once; cdr3_aa: CASSPNEGYTDTQYF; cdr3_nt: TGTGCCAGCAGCCCTAACGAGGGATACACAGATACGCAGTATTTT
v_call: TRBV4-3; j_call: TRBJ1-5; d_call: NA; clone_size: NA; cdr3_aa: CASSQDLTAQPQHF; cdr3_nt: TGCGCCAGCAGCCAAGATTTAACAGCCCAGCCCCAGCATTTT
v_call: TRBV10-3; j_call: TRBJ1-5; d_call: NA; clone_size: NA; cdr3_aa: CATQPKETYSNQPQHF; cdr3_nt: TGTGCCACCCAACCTAAGGAGACTTATAGCAATCAGCCCCAGCATTTT
v_call: TRBV5-6; j_call: TRBJ2-1; d_call: TRBD2; clone_size: NA; cdr3_aa: CASQGGLGSYNEQFF; cdr3_nt: TGTGCCAGCCAAGGGGGACTAGGCTCCTACAATGAGCAGTTCTTC
v_call: TRBV4-1; j_call: TRBJ1-2; d_call: NA; clone_size: NA; cdr3_aa: CASSQSFPNYGYTF; cdr3_nt: TGCGCCAGCAGCCAGAGCTTTCCCAACTATGGCTACACCTTC
v_call: TRBV7-9; j_call: TRBJ1-2; d_call: NA; clone_size: once; cdr3_aa: CASSPDLGAGYTF; cdr3_nt: TGTGCCAGCAGCCCAGATTTAGGGGCTGGCTACACCTTC
v_call: TRBV10-1; j_call: TRBJ1-2; d_call: TRBD1; clone_size: few; cdr3_aa: CASSAGQGSNYGYTF; cdr3_nt: TGCGCCAGCAGCGCGGGACAGGGGTCTAACTATGGCTACACCTTC
v_call: TRBV19; j_call: TRBJ1-5; d_call: NA; clone_size: few; cdr3_aa: CASSERQGNQPQHF; cdr3_nt: TGTGCCAGTAGCGAACGACAGGGCAATCAGCCCCAGCATTTT
v_call: TRBV4-3; j_call: TRBJ1-2; d_call: NA; clone_size: many; cdr3_aa: CASSQAMGRFGYTF; cdr3_nt: TGCGCCAGCAGCCAAGCCATGGGGAGATTTGGCTACACCTTC
v_call: TRBV27; j_call: TRBJ1-4; d_call: NA; clone_size: few; cdr3_aa: CASSPVFATNEKLFF; cdr3_nt: TGTGCCAGCAGTCCCGTCTTTGCAACTAATGAAAAACTGTTTTTT
v_call: TRBV11-2; j_call: TRBJ2-7; d_call: TRBD2; clone_size: NA; cdr3_aa: CASSSLAGGPGGEQYF; cdr3_nt: TGTGCCAGCAGCTCTCTAGCGGGAGGGCCGGGTGGCGAGCAGTACTTC
v_call: TRBV30; j_call: TRBJ2-2; d_call: TRBD2; clone_size: NA; cdr3_aa: CAWSDGRDTGELFF; cdr3_nt: TGTGCCTGGAGTGACGGGAGGGACACCGGGGAGCTGTTTTTT
v_call: TRBV7-2; j_call: TRBJ2-3; d_call: NA; clone_size: NA; cdr3_aa: CASSYLGSTDTQYF; cdr3_nt: TGTGCCAGCAGCTACCTCGGGAGCACAGATACGCAGTATTTT
v_call: TRBV2; j_call: TRBJ1-2; d_call: NA; clone_size: NA; cdr3_aa: CASSPSGLEGYTF; cdr3_nt: TGTGCCAGCAGCCCGTCGGGGTTGGAGGGCTACACCTTC
v_call: TRBV5-5; j_call: TRBJ1-1; d_call: NA; clone_size: NA; cdr3_aa: CASSLSRGVSEAFF; cdr3_nt: TGTGCCAGCAGCTTGAGCAGGGGAGTCTCTGAAGCTTTCTTT
v_call: TRBV11-2; j_call: TRBJ1-1; d_call: NA; clone_size: NA; cdr3_aa: CASSLPRNTEAFF; cdr3_nt: TGTGCCAGCAGCTTACCGAGGAACACTGAAGCTTTCTTT
v_call: TRBV5-6; j_call: TRBJ1-6; d_call: NA; clone_size: few; cdr3_aa: CASTRRASSYNSPLHF; cdr3_nt: TGTGCCAGCACCCGGAGGGCGAGCTCCTATAATTCACCCCTCCACTTT
v_call: TRBV10-3; j_call: TRBJ1-1; d_call: NA; clone_size: NA; cdr3_aa: CATSTEGETEAFF; cdr3_nt: TGTGCCACCAGCACTGAGGGGGAAACTGAAGCTTTCTTT
v_call: TRBV2; j_call: TRBJ1-4; d_call: NA; clone_size: NA; cdr3_aa: CASSTGYGEKLFF; cdr3_nt: TGTGCCAGCAGTACAGGGTACGGCGAAAAACTGTTTTTT
v_call: TRBV7-9; j_call: TRBJ1-3; d_call: NA; clone_size: NA; cdr3_aa: CASSLAAGGSGNTIYF; cdr3_nt: TGTGCCAGCAGCTTAGCCGCGGGGGGGTCTGGAAACACCATATATTTT
v_call: TRBV30; j_call: TRBJ1-2; d_call: NA; clone_size: NA; cdr3_aa: CAWSVSERGYTF; cdr3_nt: TGTGCCTGGAGTGTATCGGAGCGGGGCTACACCTTC
v_call: TRBV25-1; j_call: TRBJ2-3; d_call: NA; clone_size: NA; cdr3_aa: CASSRVGVDTQYF; cdr3_nt: TGTGCCAGCAGCCGCGTGGGCGTAGATACGCAGTATTTT
v_call: TRBV6-2/TRBV6-3; j_call: TRBJ2-7; d_call: TRBD2; clone_size: NA; cdr3_aa: CASGLTAGAYEQYF; cdr3_nt: TGTGCCAGCGGTTTAACCGCGGGGGCCTACGAGCAGTACTTC
v_call: TRBV5-1; j_call: TRBJ2-7; d_call: TRBD1; clone_size: NA; cdr3_aa: CASSLAFGTDTYEQYF; cdr3_nt: TGCGCCAGCAGCTTGGCCTTCGGGACAGACACCTACGAGCAGTACTTC